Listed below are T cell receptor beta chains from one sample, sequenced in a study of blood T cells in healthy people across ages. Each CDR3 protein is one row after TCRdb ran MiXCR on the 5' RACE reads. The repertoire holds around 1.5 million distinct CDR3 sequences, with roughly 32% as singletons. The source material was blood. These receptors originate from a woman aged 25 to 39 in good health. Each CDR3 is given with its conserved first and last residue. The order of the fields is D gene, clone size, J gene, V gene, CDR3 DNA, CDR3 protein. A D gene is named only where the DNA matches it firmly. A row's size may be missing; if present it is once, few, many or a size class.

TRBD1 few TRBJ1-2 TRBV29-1 TGCAGCGTTGAAGATCTGGGCAGGGGGGATGGCTACACCTTC CSVEDLGRGDGYTF
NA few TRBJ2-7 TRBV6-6 TGTGCCAGCAGTTACGAACCCTCCTACGAGCAGTACTTC CASSYEPSYEQYF
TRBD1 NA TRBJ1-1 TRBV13 TGTGCCAGCAGCAACCCGGGACAGGTCAGAGCTGAAGCTTTCTTT CASSNPGQVRAEAFF
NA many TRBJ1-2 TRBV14 TGTGCCAGCAGCCCAACAGGGTATCGAGTCTACACCTTC CASSPTGYRVYTF
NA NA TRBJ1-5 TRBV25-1 TGTGCCAGCAGTGCGTCTGTCAATCAGCCCCAGCATTTT CASSASVNQPQHF
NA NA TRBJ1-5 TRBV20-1 TGCAGTGCTAGTGGGGTGGCCAGCACCGATAGCAATCAGCCCCAGCATTTT CSASGVASTDSNQPQHF
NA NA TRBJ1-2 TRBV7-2 TGTGCCAGCAGCCTAGATCTGGGAATGGGTGGCTACACCTTC CASSLDLGMGGYTF
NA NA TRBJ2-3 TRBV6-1 TGTGCCAGCAGTCGACTGCAGGGTCCCAACACAGATACGCAGTATTTT CASSRLQGPNTDTQYF
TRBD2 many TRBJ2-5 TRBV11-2 TGTGCCAGCGGGCTTAGCGGGGGTCAAGAGACCCAGTACTTC CASGLSGGQETQYF
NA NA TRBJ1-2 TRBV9 TGTGCCAGCAGCGCCGAGGAGGGCTATTCTAACTATGGCTACACCTTC CASSAEEGYSNYGYTF
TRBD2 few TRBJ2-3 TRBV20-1 TGCAGTGCTACCTTCAAGGAGCGGGGAGCAGATACGCAGTATTTT CSATFKERGADTQYF
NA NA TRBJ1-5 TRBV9 TGTGCCAGCAGCCCGAGCAGGGCCCCGGGTCAGCCCCAGCATTTT CASSPSRAPGQPQHF
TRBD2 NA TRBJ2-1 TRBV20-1 TGCAGTGCTAGCCTACTAGCGGGGTACCATGAGCAGTTCTTC CSASLLAGYHEQFF
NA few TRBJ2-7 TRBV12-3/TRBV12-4 TGTGCCAGCAGTTACTCCGTCCGAGCCTACGAGCAGTACTTC CASSYSVRAYEQYF
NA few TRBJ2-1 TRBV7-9 TGTGCCAGCAGCTTTCGTGGGGTACCAGGGAATGAGCAGTTCTTC CASSFRGVPGNEQFF
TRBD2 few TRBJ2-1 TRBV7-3 TGTGCCAGCAGCTTAGGTCAAGCGGGACTCTCGGGTGAGCAGTTCTTC CASSLGQAGLSGEQFF
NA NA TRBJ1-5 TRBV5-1 TGCGCCAGCAGCTTGGAGGGGGGGGACGTTCAGCCCCAGCATTTT CASSLEGGDVQPQHF
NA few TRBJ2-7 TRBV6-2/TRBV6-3 TGTGCCAGCAGTTACCGCCAGGGGAGAGCCTACGAGCAGTACTTC CASSYRQGRAYEQYF
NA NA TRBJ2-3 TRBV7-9 TGTGCCAGCACCCTTAAGGGGGGTACGCAGTATTTT CASTLKGGTQYF
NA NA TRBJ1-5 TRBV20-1 TGCAGTGCTAGCTCCAGGGGTAATTTACAGCCCCAGCATTTT CSASSRGNLQPQHF
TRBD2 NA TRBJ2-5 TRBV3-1 TGTGCCAGCAGCCAAGGGGGCTCCACGGGGGGGGAGCAGTACTTC CASSQGGSTGGEQYF
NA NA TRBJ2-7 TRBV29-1 TGCAGCGTTGAAATGGCCAGCTCCTACGAGCAGTACTTC CSVEMASSYEQYF
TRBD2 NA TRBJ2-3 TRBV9 TGTGCCAGCAGCGTAGGCCCAGCGGGGAACACAGATACGCAGTATTTT CASSVGPAGNTDTQYF
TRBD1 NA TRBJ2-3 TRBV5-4 TGTGCCAGCAGCGGACGGACAGGGACCACAGATACGCAGTATTTT CASSGRTGTTDTQYF
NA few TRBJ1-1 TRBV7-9 TGTGCCAGCAGCCCAGGGAGGAGCGACACTGAAGCTTTCTTT CASSPGRSDTEAFF
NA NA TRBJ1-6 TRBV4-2 TGTGCCAGCAGCCAAGGGGAGAGGGATTCACCCCTCCACTTT CASSQGERDSPLHF
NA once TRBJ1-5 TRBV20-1 TGCAGTGCTAGCAGGACAGCCCCAGGGAAGCCCCAGCATTTT CSASRTAPGKPQHF
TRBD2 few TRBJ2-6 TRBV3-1 TGTGCCAGCAGCCTATCGGGACTAGACTCTGGGGCCAACGTCCTGACTTTC CASSLSGLDSGANVLTF
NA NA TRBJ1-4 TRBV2 TGTGCCAGCAGAGCAAGGGGTGAAAAACTGTTTTTT CASRARGEKLFF
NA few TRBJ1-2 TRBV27 TGTGCCAGCAGTTTCCTAGAGTCTAACTATGGCTACACCTTC CASSFLESNYGYTF
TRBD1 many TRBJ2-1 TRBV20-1 TGCAGTGCTAGGGGACAGGGGGGCTACAATGAGCAGTTCTTC CSARGQGGYNEQFF
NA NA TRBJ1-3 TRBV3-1 TGTGCCAGCAGCCCAACCCTGGCCTCTGGAAACACCATATATTTT CASSPTLASGNTIYF
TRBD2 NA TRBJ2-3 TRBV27 TGTGCCAGCAGTTTTTCCCGACTAGCGGGGGATTCAGATACGCAGTATTTT CASSFSRLAGDSDTQYF
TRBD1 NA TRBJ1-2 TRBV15 TGTGCCACCAGCAGAGAGGGCACAGGGGAGGGCTACACCTTC CATSREGTGEGYTF
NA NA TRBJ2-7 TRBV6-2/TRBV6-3 TGTGCCAGCAGTTACTCCTTTCCCTACGAGCAGTACTTC CASSYSFPYEQYF
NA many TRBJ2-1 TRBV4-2 TGTGCCAGCAGCCAAGGGGCGAGAGGTTACAATGAGCAGTTCTTC CASSQGARGYNEQFF
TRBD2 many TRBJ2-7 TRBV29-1 TGCAGCGTTGAAGTGGGACTAGCGGGAGGTGAGCAGTACTTC CSVEVGLAGGEQYF
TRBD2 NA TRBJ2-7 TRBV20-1 TGCAGTGCTATGGGCGGGAGCGAGCAGTACTTC CSAMGGSEQYF
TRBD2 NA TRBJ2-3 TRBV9 TGTGCCAGCAGCGTAGATCGGGGGACTAGCGGGGGGCCTTTGGGAGATACGCAGTATTTT CASSVDRGTSGGPLGDTQYF
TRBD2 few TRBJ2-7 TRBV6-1 TGTGCCAGCAGTGAAGCCGTAGAGGCCCGGGGGGTCTACGAGCAGTACTTC CASSEAVEARGVYEQYF
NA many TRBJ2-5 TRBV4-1 TGCGCCAGCAGCTCCTACCCCCGGGGGCCCAAAGAGACCCAGTACTTC CASSSYPRGPKETQYF
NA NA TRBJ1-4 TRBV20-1 TGCAGTGCTAGAAACAGGCGGCCAACTAATGAAAAACTGTTTTTT CSARNRRPTNEKLFF
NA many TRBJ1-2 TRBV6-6 TGTGCCAGCAGTTACTCAACAGGTCGAGGCTACACCTTC CASSYSTGRGYTF
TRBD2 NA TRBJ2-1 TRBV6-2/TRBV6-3 TGTGCCAGCAGTTACTCCTGGACTAGCGGGATGGGTGAGCAGTTCTTC CASSYSWTSGMGEQFF
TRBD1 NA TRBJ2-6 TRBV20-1 TGCAGTGCTAGTAGACAGGGGGCCTCTGGGGCCAACGTCCTGACTTTC CSASRQGASGANVLTF
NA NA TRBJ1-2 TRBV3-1 TGTGCCAGCAGCCAAGGCGACCCCCCGGGGGGCTACACCTTC CASSQGDPPGGYTF
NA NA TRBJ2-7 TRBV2 TGTGCCAGCAGCCAGTCCTCCGAGCAGTACTTC CASSQSSEQYF
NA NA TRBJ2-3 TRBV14 TGTGCCAGCAGCCAGGCCGGGAGGCAGTATTTT CASSQAGRQYF
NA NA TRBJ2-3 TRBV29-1 TGCAGCGTCGTGGGGGGGGCTGGAGCAGATACGCAGTATTTT CSVVGGAGADTQYF
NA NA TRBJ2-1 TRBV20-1 TGCAGTGCTGTGGGGGCTTTACAATTTAAGCAGTTCTTC CSAVGALQFKQFF
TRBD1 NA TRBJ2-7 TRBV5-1 TGCGCCAGCAGCCCGGGACAGGATCCCTCCTACGAGCAGTACTTC CASSPGQDPSYEQYF
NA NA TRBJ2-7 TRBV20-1 TGCAGTGCTAGAGACTCGGGCAGGGAATCCTACGAGCAGTACTTC CSARDSGRESYEQYF
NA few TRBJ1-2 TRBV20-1 TGCAGTGCTAGACTCCAGGGGATCCCTCCGGGCTACACCTTC CSARLQGIPPGYTF
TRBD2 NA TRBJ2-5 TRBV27 TGTGCCAGCAGTTTACTGGCTAGCGGTACACAAGAGACCCAGTACTTC CASSLLASGTQETQYF
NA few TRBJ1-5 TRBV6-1 TGTGCCAGCACCGGCGCAGTGGCCTTTCAGCCCCAGCATTTT CASTGAVAFQPQHF
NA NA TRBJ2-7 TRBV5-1 TGCGCCAGCAGCTTGTACACCCACTACGAGCAGTACTTC CASSLYTHYEQYF